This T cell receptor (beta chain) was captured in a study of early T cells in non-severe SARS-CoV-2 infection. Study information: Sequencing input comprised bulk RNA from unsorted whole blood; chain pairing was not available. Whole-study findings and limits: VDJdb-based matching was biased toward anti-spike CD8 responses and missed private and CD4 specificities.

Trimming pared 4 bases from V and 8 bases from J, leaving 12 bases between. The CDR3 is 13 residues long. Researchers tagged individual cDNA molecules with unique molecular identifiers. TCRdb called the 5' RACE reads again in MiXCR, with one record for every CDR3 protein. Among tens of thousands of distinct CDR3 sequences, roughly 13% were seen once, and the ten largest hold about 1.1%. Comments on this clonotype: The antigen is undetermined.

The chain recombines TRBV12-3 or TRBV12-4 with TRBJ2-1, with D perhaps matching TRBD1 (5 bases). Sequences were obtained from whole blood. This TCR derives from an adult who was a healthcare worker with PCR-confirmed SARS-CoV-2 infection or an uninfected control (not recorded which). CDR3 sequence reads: CASSWGSHDEQFF. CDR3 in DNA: TGTGCCAGCAGTTGGGGCTCGCACGATGAGCAGTTCTTC.